These 14 T cell receptor beta chains originate from one sample sequenced in a study of response to subunit inactivated influenza vaccine. TCRdb recomputed calls from the RT-PCR reads with MiXCR, one row per CDR3 protein. This table holds roughly 570,000 distinct CDR3 sequences, around 13% found once. The sample here was PBMCs from blood, taken 11 to 12 days after vaccination. Every receptor here comes from a man in his forties or fifties who received an inactivated influenza vaccine.

The chain has TRBV28 and TRBJ2-1, with D perhaps TRBD1 or TRBD2 (6 bases each). CDR1 and CDR2 from the germline V gene are MDHEN and SYDVKM. V lost 1 base to trimming and J lost 7 bases, with 14 bases between them. The length of the CDR3 is 15 residues. The CDR3: CASSLSFGGGNEQFF. CDR3 nucleotides: TGTGCCAGCAGTTTATCCTTCGGAGGGGGGAATGAGCAGTTCTTC.

This clonotype appeared a few times. V gene TRBV29-1 combines with J gene TRBJ2-5; a possible D gene is TRBD2 (5 bases). This CDR3 contains 14 residues. Per the germline V gene, CDR1 is SQVTM and CDR2 is ANQGSEA. Trimming left V 5 bases short and J 2 bases short, with 15 bases between. The CDR3 DNA reads as TGCAGCGTTACGGATAGGGAGCCACAAGAGACCCAGTACTTC. Translation gives CSVTDREPQETQYF.

The gene calls are TRBV7-6 and TRBJ2-3, with TRBD2 identical over 11 bases. This CDR3 has 16 residues. V lost 3 bases, J lost 1 base, and 3 bases stayed unmatched. In germline, CDR1 is SGHVS, CDR2 FNYEAQ. The CDR3 region has the DNA TGTGCCAGCAGCTTGACACTAGCGGGGGGCACAGATACGCAGTATTTT. It specifies CASSLTLAGGTDTQYF.

This clonotype showed up many times. The chain employs TRBV12-3 or TRBV12-4 and TRBJ1-2; the D gene is possibly TRBD1 (6 bases). Trimming took 3 bases from V and 4 from J, leaving 12 bases between them. The CDR3 is made up of 14 amino acids. CDR3 loop: CASSFRGAAYGYTF. CDR3 sequence (DNA): TGTGCCAGCAGTTTTCGGGGGGCGGCCTATGGCTACACCTTC.

The rearrangement links TRBV28 to TRBJ2-3, with D possibly being TRBD2 (6 bases). Germline V gene data show CDR1 as MDHEN and CDR2 as SYDVKM. V shed 0 bases and J shed 4 bases, with 11 bases lying between them. CDR3 length: 15 amino acids. The CDR3 DNA follows: TGTGCCAGCAGTTTATGGGGGGAGGACGCAGATACGCAGTATTTT. This codes for CASSLWGEDADTQYF. The whole variable domain, filled in from reference TRBV28 and TRBJ2-3, reads DVKVTQSSRYLVKRTGEKVFLECVQDMDHENMFWYRQDPGLGLRLIYFSYDVKMKEKGDIPEGYSVSREKKERFSLILESASTNQTSMYLCASSLWGEDADTQYFGPGTRLTVL.

This clonotype was counted a few times. This chain uses TRBV29-1 with TRBJ2-2; 7 bases are shared with TRBD2. CDR3 length equals 15 residues. CDR1 and CDR2 (germline): SQVTM, ANQGSEA. The V segment lost 2 bases and the J segment 7 bases; nucleotides outside the gene matches: 10. CDR3 DNA: TGCAGCGTTGAACCCAGGGAGGGGTGGGTCGGGGAGCTGTTTTTT. It translates to CSVEPREGWVGELFF.

At least ten counts were recorded for this clonotype. The V call is TRBV14, the J call TRBJ2-7; D possibly corresponds to TRBD1 (5 bases). Germline CDR1 SGHDN, CDR2 FVKESK. The CDR3 runs to 15 residues. Deletions cut 8 bases from V and 5 bases from J, with 22 bases between. CDR3 bases: TGTGCCAGCTCCCGGTTAGGGGCCCGAGTCCACGAGCAGTACTTC. It is translated as CASSRLGARVHEQYF. The whole variable domain, remainder taken from reference TRBV14 and TRBJ2-7, is EAGVTQFPSHSVIEKGQTVTLRCDPISGHDNLYWYRRVMGKEIKFLLHFVKESKQDESGMPNNRFLAERTGGTYSTLKVQPAELEDSGVYFCASSRLGARVHEQYFGPGTRLTVT.

This clonotype has more than one count but fewer than ten. The chain couples TRBV29-1 to TRBJ2-1; TRBD2 matches 7 bases. Germline loops: CDR1 SQVTM, CDR2 ANQGSEA. V lost 1 base, J lost 5 bases, and 5 bases stayed unmatched. This CDR3 comprises 14 residues. The CDR3: CSVEGRGGNNEQFF. The CDR3 nucleotides are TGCAGCGTTGAAGGCCGGGGAGGGAACAATGAGCAGTTCTTC.

This clonotype was seen a handful of times. V gene TRBV20-1 combines with J gene TRBJ2-1; TRBD1 is a possible D gene (6 bases). This CDR3 contains 16 residues. V was trimmed by 3 bases and J by 4 bases, leaving 19 bases between them. CDR1 and CDR2 from the germline V gene are DFQATT and SNEGSKA (reference sequence). The CDR3 region has the DNA TGCAGTGCTAGCCCTCCACTGGGGGCGGCATACAATGAGCAGTTCTTC. Its protein is CSASPPLGAAYNEQFF.

This clonotype was counted many times. CDR3 nucleotides: TGTGCCAGCAGTTTCGGGGAGACCCAGTACTTC. Translated: CASSFGETQYF. This chain uses TRBV12-3 or TRBV12-4 with TRBJ2-5, with D unresolved. The CDR3 has 11 residues. The ends were cut back, 3 bases at V and 5 bases at J, with 4 bases in the middle.

This clonotype has more than one count but fewer than ten. A junction end diverges from the germline sequence, so it may reflect a read error. The chain recombines TRBV7-7 with TRBJ2-5; 7 bases line up with TRBD1. CDR3 length: 13 amino acids. Germline lookup yields CDR1 SSHAT and CDR2 FNYEAQ (reference sequence). The CDR3 protein is CASSQQGSQTQYF. As DNA, the CDR3 is TGTGCTAGCAGCCAACAGGGGTCGCAGACCCAGTACTTC. The complete variable domain, with remaining parts taken from reference TRBV7-7 and TRBJ2-5, reads GAGVSQSPRYKVTKRGQDVTLRCDPISSHATLYWYQQALGQGPEFLTYFNYEAQPDKSGLPSDRFSAERPEGSISTLTIQRTEQRDSAMYRCASSQQGSQTQYFGPGTRLLVL.

This clonotype was seen a few times. The chain recombines TRBV3-1 with TRBJ1-2, with 7 bases aligning to TRBD1. The trim removed 1 base at V and 7 bases at J, leaving 9 bases unmatched. The germline V gene encodes CDR1 LGHDT and CDR2 YNNKEL (reference sequence). This CDR3 region has 15 residues. CDR3 nucleotides: TGTGCCAGCAGCCAAGTATGGGGGACAGAGCGTGGCTACACCTTC. Amino acid sequence: CASSQVWGTERGYTF.

V usage is TRBV6-1 and J usage is TRBJ2-3, with TRBD2 identical over 13 bases. Trimming cost V 6 bases and J 4 bases; bases outside gene matches: 1. The CDR3 runs 14 residues. Germline V gene data show CDR1 as MNHNS and CDR2 as SASEGT. Here the CDR3 DNA reads TGTGCCAGCAGAACTAGCGGGAGGGCAGATACGCAGTATTTT. It codes for CASRTSGRADTQYF.

V is TRBV18 and J is TRBJ1-1; D remains unclear. V gave up 3 bases and J gave up 5 bases, with 7 bases separating them. This CDR3 region has 12 residues. CDR1 and CDR2 (germline): KGHSH, LQKENI. Written as DNA, the CDR3 is TGTGCCAGCTCACCGAGCGAGACTGAAGCTTTCTTT. Translating it yields CASSPSETEAFF.